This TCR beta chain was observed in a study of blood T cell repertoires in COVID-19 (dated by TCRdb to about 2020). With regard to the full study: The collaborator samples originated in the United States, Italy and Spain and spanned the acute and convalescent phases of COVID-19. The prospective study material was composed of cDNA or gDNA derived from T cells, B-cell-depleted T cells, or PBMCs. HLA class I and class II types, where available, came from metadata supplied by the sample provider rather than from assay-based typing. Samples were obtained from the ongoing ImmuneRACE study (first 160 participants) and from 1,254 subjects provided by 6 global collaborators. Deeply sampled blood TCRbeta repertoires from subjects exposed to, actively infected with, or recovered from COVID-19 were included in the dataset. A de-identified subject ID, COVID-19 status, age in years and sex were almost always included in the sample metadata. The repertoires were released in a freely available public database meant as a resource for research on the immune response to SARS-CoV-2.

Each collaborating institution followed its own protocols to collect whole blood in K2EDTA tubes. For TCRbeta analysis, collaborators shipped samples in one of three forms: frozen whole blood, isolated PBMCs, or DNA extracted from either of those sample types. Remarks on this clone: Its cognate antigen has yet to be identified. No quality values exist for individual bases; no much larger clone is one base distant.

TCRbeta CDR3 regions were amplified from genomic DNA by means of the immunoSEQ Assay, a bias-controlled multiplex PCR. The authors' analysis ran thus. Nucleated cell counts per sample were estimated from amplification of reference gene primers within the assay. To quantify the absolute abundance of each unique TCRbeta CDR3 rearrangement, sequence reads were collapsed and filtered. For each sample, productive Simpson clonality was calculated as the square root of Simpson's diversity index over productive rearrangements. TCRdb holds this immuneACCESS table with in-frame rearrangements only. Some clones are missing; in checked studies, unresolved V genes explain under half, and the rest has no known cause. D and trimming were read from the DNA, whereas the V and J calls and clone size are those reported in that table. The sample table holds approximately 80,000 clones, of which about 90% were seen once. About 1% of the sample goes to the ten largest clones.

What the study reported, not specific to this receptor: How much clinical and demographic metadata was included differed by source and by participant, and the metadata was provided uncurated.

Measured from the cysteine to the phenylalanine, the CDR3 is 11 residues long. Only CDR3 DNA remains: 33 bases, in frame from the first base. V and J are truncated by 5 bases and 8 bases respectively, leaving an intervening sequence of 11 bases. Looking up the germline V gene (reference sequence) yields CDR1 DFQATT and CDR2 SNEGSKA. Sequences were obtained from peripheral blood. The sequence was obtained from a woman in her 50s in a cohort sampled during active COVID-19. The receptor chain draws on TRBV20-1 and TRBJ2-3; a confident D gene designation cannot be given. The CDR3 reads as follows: CSAVSLGTQYF. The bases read TGCAGTGCTGTATCTCTAGGTACGCAGTATTTT.